Presented here are 27 T cell receptor beta chains from one specimen sequenced in a study of CD8+ T cells in alopecia areata. Investigators isolated RNA and reverse transcribed it into cDNA to act as the sequencing template. Method: immunoSEQ multiplex PCR; TCRdb's copy keeps in-frame clones and lacks some. Here the sample spans some 130,000 clones, about three fifths being singletons. Source: CD4+ T cells sorted from blood, taken at week 0. Receptors were obtained from a human donor with alopecia areata.

This clone was picked up a small number of times. This chain links TRBV29-1 with TRBJ1-1; D is unclear. CDR3 length: 15 residues. The ends were cut back, 1 base at V and 1 base at J, with 13 bases in the middle. CDR1 is SQVTM and CDR2 is ANQGSEA in the germline V gene. In nucleotides, the CDR3 is TGCAGCGTTGAAGGGCCGACCTCACGGAACACTGAAGCTTTCTTT. Translating it yields CSVEGPTSRNTEAFF.

Only a few counts were recorded for this clone. This sequence joins TRBV7-2 and TRBJ1-6; D is perhaps TRBD1 (5 bases). Trimming left V 5 bases short and J 8 bases short, with 16 bases between. The CDR3 has 15 amino acids. Germline-derived CDR1 and CDR2 are SGHTA and FQGNSA. CDR3 nucleotide sequence: TGTGCCAGCAGCCTCGAGACTCTGGGGCATTCACCCCTCCACTTT. Translation gives CASSLETLGHSPLHF.

A single count supports this clone. CDR3 nucleotides: TGCAGCGGAAACAACTTGAACACTGAAGCTTTCTTT. Amino acids: CSGNNLNTEAFF. The gene calls are TRBV29-1 and TRBJ1-1, with D unclear. V dropped 7 bases and J dropped 0 bases, with 9 bases sitting between them. The CDR3 has 12 residues. Germline assignment: CDR1 SQVTM and CDR2 ANQGSEA.

The V call is TRBV19, the J call TRBJ1-1; 9 nucleotides line up with TRBD1. V gave up 6 bases and J gave up 4 bases; unmatched junction bases: 12. This CDR3 is built from 16 residues. Germline CDR1 reads LNHDA; CDR2 reads SQIVND (reference sequence). DNA of the CDR3: TGTGCCAGTAGACCGACAGGGGGAAGTGTTACCACTGAAGCTTTCTTT. Translated, it gives CASRPTGGSVTTEAFF.

V and J are TRBV29-1 and TRBJ1-1; TRBD1 aligns across 9 bases. The trim removed 6 bases at V and 5 bases at J, leaving 7 bases unmatched. The CDR3 length is 13 residues. CDR1 SQVTM and CDR2 ANQGSEA come from the germline V gene. CDR3 protein: CSVTDRGGTEAFF. The DNA for the CDR3 is TGCAGCGTCACGGACAGGGGTGGGACTGAAGCTTTCTTT.

The chain couples TRBV7-2 to TRBJ1-5, with a possible D match to TRBD1 (6 bases). The CDR3 runs 14 residues. CDR1 and CDR2 (germline): SGHTA, FQGNSA. The V end lost 7 bases, the J end lost 7 bases, and 17 bases lay between the germline ends. CDR3 sequence reads: CASNIGGLSQPQHF. Here the CDR3 DNA reads TGTGCCAGCAACATCGGGGGGCTGAGCCAGCCCCAGCATTTT.

The rearrangement joins TRBV2 to TRBJ2-7; 10 bases match TRBD2. V shed 4 bases, J shed 7 bases, and the junction held 10 bases outside the gene matches. Looked up from germline, CDR1 is SNHLY and CDR2 is FYNNEI. The CDR3 spans 15 residues. The CDR3 sequence is CASSGESGGAGEQYF. CDR3 coding DNA: TGTGCCAGCAGTGGAGAAAGCGGGGGGGCCGGTGAGCAGTACTTC.

By frequency in the sample, this clone is large. The chain couples TRBV18 to TRBJ2-7; no firm D call. V lost 6 bases and J 3 bases, leaving 12 bases between the germline ends. From germline, CDR1 is KGHSH and CDR2 LQKENI. This CDR3 contains 13 residues. As DNA, the CDR3 is TGTGCCAGCTCTCTTAGTGGAGACTACGAGCAGTACTTC. Translated, it gives CASSLSGDYEQYF.

The chain links TRBV15 to TRBJ1-3; D remains ambiguous. Looked up from germline, CDR1 is LNHNV and CDR2 is YYDKDF (reference sequence). The CDR3 has 16 residues. Trimming took 3 bases from V and 0 from J, leaving 12 bases between them. CDR3 sequence: CATSRSRSNSGNTIYF. CDR3 bases: TGTGCCACCAGCAGGTCCCGATCTAACTCTGGAAACACCATATATTTT.

This rearrangement joins TRBV4-1 to TRBJ1-2; D is ambiguous. The CDR3 is 15 residues long. V lost 1 base and J lost 1, with 10 bases in between. Germline CDR1 is MGHRA and CDR2 is YSYEKL. CDR3 region: CASSQGEGYNYGYTF. The DNA of the CDR3 is TGCGCCAGCAGCCAAGGGGAAGGGTATAACTATGGCTACACCTTC.

This clone was counted a single time. V gene TRBV7-6 combines with J gene TRBJ2-5; 8 bases are a match to TRBD2. This CDR3 contains 13 residues. Germline V CDR1 and CDR2: SGHVS, FNYEAQ. The V segment lost 5 bases and the J segment 5 bases; nucleotides outside the gene matches: 4. This CDR3 is CASSRGGRETQYF. The CDR3 coding sequence is TGTGCCAGCAGCCGGGGGGGCCGTGAGACCCAGTACTTC.

This clone was picked up a small number of times. V usage is TRBV23-1 and J usage is TRBJ1-1, with 8 bases lining up with TRBD1. TRBV23-1 is annotated as an ORF whose role is uncertain. V lost 0 bases and J lost 7; bases outside the gene matches: 10. The length of the CDR3 is 16 residues. CDR3 sequence (DNA): TGCGCCAGCAGTCAATCTCAACGGGGACAGGACCTTGAAGCTTTCTTT. Translating gives CASSQSQRGQDLEAFF.

The rearrangement joins TRBV4-2 to TRBJ1-1, with D hard to call. V lost 5 bases to trimming and J lost 0 bases, with 13 bases between them. The CDR3 is 15 amino acids. Per germline, CDR1 LGHNA and CDR2 YNFKEQ. The DNA for the CDR3 is TGTGCCAGCAGCGAACCCGGTGTAGTGAACACTGAAGCTTTCTTT. Its translation: CASSEPGVVNTEAFF.

This clone was counted only a few times. The V gene is TRBV7-2, the J gene TRBJ2-3; TRBD2 is a possible D gene (5 bases). V lost 6 bases to trimming and J lost 6 bases, with 10 bases between them. The CDR3 totals 12 residues. In germline, CDR1 is SGHTA, CDR2 FQGNSA. CDR3 coding DNA: TGTGCCAGCAGGGGAGACTTGGATACGCAGTATTTT. Translating gives CASRGDLDTQYF.

This chain connects TRBV4-3 to TRBJ2-5, with TRBD2 matching 8 bases. The CDR3 totals 15 residues. Germline CDR1 is LGHNA and CDR2 is YSLEER. V gave up 4 bases and J gave up 2 bases; unmatched junction bases: 6. The CDR3 DNA sequence: TGCGCCAGCAGCCTCGGACTAGCAGCACAAGAGACCCAGTACTTC. Its translation is CASSLGLAAQETQYF.

V and J are TRBV6-6 and TRBJ2-3; 8 bases agree with TRBD2. The V gene's germline CDR1 is MNHNY and CDR2 SVGAGI (reference sequence). V lost 5 bases, J lost 0 bases, and 7 bases stayed unmatched. This CDR3 has 16 amino acids. CDR3 loop: CASSPRRGVSTDTQYF. CDR3 coding DNA: TGTGCCAGCAGTCCTCGGCGGGGGGTAAGCACAGATACGCAGTATTTT.

This sequence joins TRBV29-1 and TRBJ1-2; the D gene is possibly TRBD1 (6 bases). The CDR3 has 11 amino acids. Germline V lookup: CDR1 SQVTM, CDR2 ANQGSEA. The CDR3 here is CGEGHGYGYTF. In DNA form, the CDR3 reads TGCGGGGAGGGACACGGCTATGGCTACACCTTC.

The chain links TRBV23-1 to TRBJ1-2, with D hard to call. TRBV23-1 is annotated as an ORF whose role is uncertain. The V gene lost 1 base and the J gene lost 6 bases, with 12 bases spanning the gap. The CDR3 consists of 14 residues. The CDR3 region has the DNA TGCGCCAGCAGTCAATACTACAAATCTGATGGCTACACCTTC. Its protein product is CASSQYYKSDGYTF.

The genes are TRBV2 and TRBJ1-1, with D possibly matching TRBD1 (6 bases). This CDR3 contains 13 residues. The germline V gene has CDR1 SNHLY and CDR2 FYNNEI. V lost 6 bases to trimming and J lost 0 bases, with 8 bases between them. CDR3 DNA sequence: TGTGCCAGCAGGGGGACACTGAACACTGAAGCTTTCTTT. This translates into CASRGTLNTEAFF.

In its sample, this clone was seen a few times. The CDR3 is CASSLVTGSNQPQHF. DNA of the CDR3: TGTGCCAGCAGCTTAGTGACTGGTAGCAATCAGCCCCAGCATTTT. The rearrangement uses TRBV7-2 and TRBJ1-5; no firm D call. Trimming cost V 1 base and J 0 bases, with 7 bases left between them. The CDR3 length is 15 residues. From germline, CDR1 is SGHTA and CDR2 FQGNSA.

The chain employs TRBV2 and TRBJ2-7; either TRBD1 or TRBD2 may supply D (6 bases each). Germline V gives CDR1 SNHLY, CDR2 FYNNEI. The ends were cut back, 6 bases at V and 0 bases at J, with 12 bases in the middle. This CDR3 spans 14 amino acids. Written as DNA, the CDR3 is TGTGCCAGCAGGGTAGCGGACAGCTCCTACGAGCAGTACTTC. This translates into CASRVADSSYEQYF.

This clone has only a few counts. J is TRBJ1-2 and V is TRBV4-2; a possible D gene is TRBD1 (5 bases). The germline V gene encodes CDR1 LGHNA and CDR2 YNFKEQ. CDR3 length: 11 amino acids. V lost 4 bases, J lost 11 bases, and 11 bases lay in between. In DNA, the CDR3 is TGTGCCAGCAGCCTTTCGGGGGAGTACACCTTC. Protein sequence: CASSLSGEYTF.

This rearrangement joins TRBV19 to TRBJ1-2, with 7 bases matching TRBD1. This CDR3 contains 14 residues. V lost 3 bases and J lost 4; bases outside the gene matches: 5. The germline V gene has CDR1 LNHDA and CDR2 SQIVND (reference sequence). This CDR3 is CASSIGAGGYGYTF. The DNA for the CDR3 is TGTGCCAGTAGTATCGGGGCAGGGGGCTATGGCTACACCTTC.

J is TRBJ2-5 and V is TRBV6-6; possible D gene TRBD2, 6 bases. This CDR3 comprises 14 residues. The V gene lost 2 bases and the J gene lost 3 bases, with 10 bases spanning the gap. Germline V gene lookup returns CDR1 MNHNY and CDR2 SVGAGI (reference sequence). The CDR3 reads CASSYNGGEETQYF. The CDR3 region has the DNA TGTGCCAGCAGTTACAACGGGGGAGAAGAGACCCAGTACTTC.

The chain is built from TRBV2 and TRBJ1-4, with D unclear. The CDR3 extends over 12 amino acids. CDR1 and CDR2 from the germline V gene are SNHLY and FYNNEI. V was cut by 4 bases and J by 8 bases, with 8 bases left in between. CDR3 bases: TGTGCCAGCAGTGTAGCGACGGAAAAACTGTTTTTT. Its translation is CASSVATEKLFF.

This clone was picked up a small number of times. V and J are TRBV25-1 and TRBJ1-6, with D unclear. CDR3 length: 14 amino acids. V was shortened by 7 bases and J by 1 base, with 8 bases between the two germline ends. Germline V gene sequence: CDR1 MGHDK, CDR2 SYGVNS. CDR3 nucleotide sequence: TGTGCCAGCACCTGGGGTTCCTATAATTCACCCCTCCACTTT. Its translation is CASTWGSYNSPLHF.

The chain recombines TRBV30 with TRBJ1-1, with D perhaps matching TRBD1 (5 bases). Germline assignment: CDR1 GTSNPN and CDR2 SVGIG (reference sequence). Trimming took 2 bases from V and 10 from J, leaving 20 bases between them. There are 14 residues in the CDR3. The CDR3 protein is CAWSPGTAANGAFF. DNA for the CDR3: TGTGCCTGGAGTCCCGGGACGGCGGCGAACGGAGCTTTCTTT.